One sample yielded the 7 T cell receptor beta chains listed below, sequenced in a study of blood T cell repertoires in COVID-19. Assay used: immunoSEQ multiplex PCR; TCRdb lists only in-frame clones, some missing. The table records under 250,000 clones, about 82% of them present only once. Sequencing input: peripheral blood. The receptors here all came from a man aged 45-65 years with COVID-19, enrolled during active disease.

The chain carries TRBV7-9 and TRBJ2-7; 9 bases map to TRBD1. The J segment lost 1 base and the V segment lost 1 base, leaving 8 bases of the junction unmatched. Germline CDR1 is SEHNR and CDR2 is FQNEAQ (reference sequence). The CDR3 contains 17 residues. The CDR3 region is CASSLVGGQGKSYEQYF. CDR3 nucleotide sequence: TGTGCCAGCAGCTTAGTAGGGGGACAGGGAAAGTCCTACGAGCAGTACTTC.

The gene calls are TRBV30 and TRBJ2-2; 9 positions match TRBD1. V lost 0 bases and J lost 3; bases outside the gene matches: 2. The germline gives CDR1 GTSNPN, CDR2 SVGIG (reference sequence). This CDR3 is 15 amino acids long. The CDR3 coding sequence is TGTGCCTGGAGTGTACGGGACAGGGACACCGGGGAGCTGTTTTTT. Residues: CAWSVRDRDTGELFF.

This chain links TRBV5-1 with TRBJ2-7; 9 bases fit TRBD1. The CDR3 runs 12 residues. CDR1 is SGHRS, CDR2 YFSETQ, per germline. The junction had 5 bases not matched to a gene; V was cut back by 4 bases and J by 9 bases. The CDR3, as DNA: TGCGCCAGCAGCCCGACAGGGGGTGGGCAGTACTTC. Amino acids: CASSPTGGGQYF.

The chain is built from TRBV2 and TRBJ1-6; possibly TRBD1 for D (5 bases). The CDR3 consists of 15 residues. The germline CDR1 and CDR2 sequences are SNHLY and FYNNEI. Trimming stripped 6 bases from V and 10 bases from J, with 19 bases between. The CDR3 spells CASRRDGGEESPLHF. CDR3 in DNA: TGTGCCAGCAGGCGGGACGGCGGGGAGGAATCACCCCTCCACTTT.

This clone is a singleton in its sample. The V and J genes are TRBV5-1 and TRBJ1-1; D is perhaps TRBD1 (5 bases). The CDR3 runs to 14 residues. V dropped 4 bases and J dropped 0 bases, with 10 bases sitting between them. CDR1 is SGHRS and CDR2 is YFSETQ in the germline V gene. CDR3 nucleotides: TGCGCCAGCAGCGGAGGGACCTTGAACACTGAAGCTTTCTTT. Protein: CASSGGTLNTEAFF.

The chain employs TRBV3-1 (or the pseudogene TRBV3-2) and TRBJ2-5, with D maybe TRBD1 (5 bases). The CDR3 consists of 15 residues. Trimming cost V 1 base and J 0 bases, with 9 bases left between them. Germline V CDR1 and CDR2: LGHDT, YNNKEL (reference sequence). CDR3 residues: CASSQGQGDQETQYF. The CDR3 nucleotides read TGTGCCAGCAGCCAAGGCCAGGGTGACCAAGAGACCCAGTACTTC.

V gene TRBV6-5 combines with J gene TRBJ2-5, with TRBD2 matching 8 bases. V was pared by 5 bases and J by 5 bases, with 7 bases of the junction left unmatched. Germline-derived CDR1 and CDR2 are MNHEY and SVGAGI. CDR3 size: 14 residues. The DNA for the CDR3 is TGTGCCAGCAGTAAGGGACTAGTTGGCGAGACCCAGTACTTC. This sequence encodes CASSKGLVGETQYF.